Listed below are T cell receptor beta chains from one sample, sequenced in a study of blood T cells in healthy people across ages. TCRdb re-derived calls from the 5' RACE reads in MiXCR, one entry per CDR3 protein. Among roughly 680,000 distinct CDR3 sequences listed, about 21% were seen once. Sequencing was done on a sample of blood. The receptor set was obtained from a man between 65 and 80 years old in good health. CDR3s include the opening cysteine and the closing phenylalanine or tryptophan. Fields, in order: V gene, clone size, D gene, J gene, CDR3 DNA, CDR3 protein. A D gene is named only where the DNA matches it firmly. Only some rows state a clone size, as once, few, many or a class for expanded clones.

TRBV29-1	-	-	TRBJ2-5	TGCGGCGTCGCCAGGGAAGAAGAGACCCAGTACTTC	CGVAREEETQYF
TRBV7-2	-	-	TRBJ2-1	TGTGCCAGCAGCTGGATCGGCGGCCCTAGAATCTCCTACAGTGAGCAGTTCTTC	CASSWIGGPRISYSEQFF
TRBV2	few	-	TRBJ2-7	TGTGCCAGCAGCACCGGAAGATCGCAGTACTTC	CASSTGRSQYF
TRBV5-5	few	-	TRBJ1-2	TGTGCCAGCAGCTTGGAGGAGGGGGGACTCTATGGCTACACCTTC	CASSLEEGGLYGYTF
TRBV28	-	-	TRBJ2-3	TGTGCCAGCAGTCCCCAGTTGGGCGAGAACACAGATACGCAGTATTTT	CASSPQLGENTDTQYF
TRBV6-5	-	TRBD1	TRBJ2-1	TGTGCCAGCAGAACAGGGGGGAATGAGCAGTTCTTC	CASRTGGNEQFF
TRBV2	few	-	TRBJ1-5	TGTGCCAGCAGGGAAGGGCCCAGCCAGCCCCAGCATTTT	CASREGPSQPQHF
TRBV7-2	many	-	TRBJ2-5	TGTGCCAGCAGCCCTCTGGGCACCGTCGGGGAGACCCAGTACTTC	CASSPLGTVGETQYF
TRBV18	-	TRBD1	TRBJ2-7	TGTGCCAGCAGCCCATCGGGACAGGGTTACGAGCAGTACTTC	CASSPSGQGYEQYF
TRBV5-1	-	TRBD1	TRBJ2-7	TGCGCCAGCTTCACTTCACCAGGGGGCACCTACGAGCAGTACTTC	CASFTSPGGTYEQYF